The sequence of this T cell receptor beta chain was determined in a study of graft-versus-host responses after intestinal transplantation. CDR1 is MNHEY and CDR2 is SVGAGI in the germline V gene. The CDR3 contains 14 residues. The V end lost 6 bases, the J end lost 10 bases, and 16 bases lay between the germline ends. Data came from immunoSEQ multiplex PCR; TCRdb stores just in-frame clones and leaves some out. This table has 65,000 to 85,000 clones, about nine tenths appearing once. Bone marrow aspirates were taken post-transplant, from the posterior iliac crest or another site. The gene calls are TRBV6-5 and TRBJ1-6; D is perhaps TRBD1 (6 bases). The source was bone marrow, collected 734 days after intestinal transplantation. The TCR comes from a human patient who received an intestinal transplant, so some T cells may come from the graft donor. In DNA form, the CDR3 reads TGTGCCAGCAGGGGTGGGACATATGGATCACCCCTCCACTTT. The encoded protein is CASRGGTYGSPLHF.